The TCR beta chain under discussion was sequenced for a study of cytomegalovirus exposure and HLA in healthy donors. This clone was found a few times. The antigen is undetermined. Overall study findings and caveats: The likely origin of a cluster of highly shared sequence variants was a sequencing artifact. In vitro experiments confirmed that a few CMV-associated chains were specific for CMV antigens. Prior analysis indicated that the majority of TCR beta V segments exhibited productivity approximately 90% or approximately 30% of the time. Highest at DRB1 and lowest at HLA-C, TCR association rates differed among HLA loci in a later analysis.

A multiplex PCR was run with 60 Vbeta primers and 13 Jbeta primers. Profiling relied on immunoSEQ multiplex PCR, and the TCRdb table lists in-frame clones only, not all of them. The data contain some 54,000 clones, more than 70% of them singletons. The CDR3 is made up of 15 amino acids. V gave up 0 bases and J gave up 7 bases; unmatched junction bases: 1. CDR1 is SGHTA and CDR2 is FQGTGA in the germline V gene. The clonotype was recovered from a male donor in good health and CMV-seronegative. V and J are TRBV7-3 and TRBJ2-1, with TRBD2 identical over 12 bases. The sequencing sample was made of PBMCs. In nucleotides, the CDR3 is TGTGCCAGCAGCTTAACGCTAGCGGGGGGGAATGAGCAGTTCTTC. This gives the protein CASSLTLAGGNEQFF.